The T cell receptor beta chain under discussion was sequenced for a study of blood T cell repertoires in COVID-19. In the authors' methods: Nucleated cell counts were estimated from reference gene primer amplification. Produced via immunoSEQ multiplex PCR; TCRdb's table is partial and in-frame only. The V and J calls and the clone size are those of that table, but D and trimming were determined from the DNA. The table includes more than 150,000 clones, roughly nine tenths detected once. The germline V gene encodes CDR1 SQVTM and CDR2 ANQGSEA. With 6 bases removed from V and 2 bases from J, the gap between germline ends came to 16 bases. There are 14 residues in the CDR3.

The chain is built from TRBV29-1 and TRBJ2-5, with a possible D match to TRBD2 (6 bases). Sequenced material: peripheral blood. This receptor was obtained from a man aged 65 to 85 with active or convalescent COVID-19. The CDR3 sequence: CSVAPGLAQETQYF. As DNA, the CDR3 is TGCAGCGTCGCACCGGGACTCGCTCAAGAGACCCAGTACTTC.